A selection of T cell receptor beta chains follows, all from one sample in a study of PD-1 blockade in classical Hodgkin lymphoma. TCRdb's copy holds only in-frame clones and misses some; the assay was immunoSEQ multiplex PCR. The sample lists 150,000 or so clones, about 81% seen once, with 7.5% to 9.5% in the top ten. The sample in question was peripheral blood mononuclear cells (PBMCs), obtained before the second cycle of nivolumab. These TCRs come from a human donor with classical Hodgkin lymphoma. Both conserved end residues are part of each CDR3. Each record gives: J gene, clone size, V gene, D gene, CDR3 protein, CDR3 DNA. D genes are given only for firm matches. Clone size, where shown, is once, few, many, or a class for clones that have expanded.

J gene: TRBJ2-7; clone size: .; V gene: TRBV19; D gene: .; CDR3 protein: CASSPPVAYEQYF; CDR3 DNA: TGTGCCAGTAGTCCCCCCGTGGCCTACGAGCAGTACTTC
J gene: TRBJ2-7; clone size: .; V gene: TRBV29-1; D gene: TRBD1; CDR3 protein: CSVDEGTGPREQYF; CDR3 DNA: TGCAGCGTTGACGAAGGGACAGGGCCCCGCGAGCAGTACTTC
J gene: TRBJ1-3; clone size: once; V gene: TRBV11-2; D gene: .; CDR3 protein: CASSFRGGASGNTIYF; CDR3 DNA: TGTGCCAGCAGCTTCCGTGGGGGAGCCTCTGGAAACACCATATATTTT
J gene: TRBJ1-5; clone size: .; V gene: TRBV10-3; D gene: .; CDR3 protein: CAISESGSYQPQHF; CDR3 DNA: TGTGCCATCAGTGAGTCGGGCAGCTATCAGCCCCAGCATTTT
J gene: TRBJ1-4; clone size: .; V gene: TRBV11-1; D gene: .; CDR3 protein: CASSLPGKEKLFF; CDR3 DNA: TGTGCCAGCAGCTTACCAGGAAAGGAAAAACTGTTTTTT
J gene: TRBJ2-7; clone size: .; V gene: TRBV5-1; D gene: TRBD1; CDR3 protein: CASSLVGQGPYEQYF; CDR3 DNA: TGCGCCAGCAGCTTGGTAGGACAGGGACCCTACGAGCAGTACTTC
J gene: TRBJ2-7; clone size: .; V gene: TRBV6-5; D gene: TRBD1; CDR3 protein: CASSPSGQGDYEQYF; CDR3 DNA: TGTGCCAGCAGCCCCTCAGGACAGGGAGACTACGAGCAGTACTTC
J gene: TRBJ2-7; clone size: .; V gene: TRBV5-7; D gene: .; CDR3 protein: CASRLSSSPYYEQYF; CDR3 DNA: TGTGCCAGCAGGCTTAGTAGTTCCCCCTACTACGAGCAGTACTTC
J gene: TRBJ2-7; clone size: .; V gene: TRBV2; D gene: TRBD1; CDR3 protein: CASSADRVGSYEQYF; CDR3 DNA: TGTGCCAGCAGTGCGGACAGGGTAGGCTCCTACGAGCAGTACTTC
J gene: TRBJ1-1; clone size: .; V gene: TRBV19; D gene: .; CDR3 protein: CASSSTQVGTEAFF; CDR3 DNA: TGTGCCAGTAGTAGCACCCAGGTGGGCACTGAAGCTTTCTTT
J gene: TRBJ1-2; clone size: once; V gene: TRBV5-6; D gene: .; CDR3 protein: CASSLAVWIGGNYGYTF; CDR3 DNA: TGTGCCAGCAGCTTGGCCGTGTGGATCGGGGGGAACTATGGCTACACCTTC
J gene: TRBJ1-1; clone size: .; V gene: TRBV10-3; D gene: .; CDR3 protein: CAISESKGVNTEAFF; CDR3 DNA: TGTGCCATCAGTGAGTCTAAGGGGGTGAACACTGAAGCTTTCTTT
J gene: TRBJ2-3; clone size: .; V gene: TRBV9; D gene: TRBD1; CDR3 protein: CASSGGQVRDTQYF; CDR3 DNA: TGTGCCAGCAGCGGGGGACAGGTCAGGGATACGCAGTATTTT
J gene: TRBJ2-1; clone size: .; V gene: TRBV12-5; D gene: .; CDR3 protein: CASGLVTIYNEQFF; CDR3 DNA: TGTGCTAGTGGTTTAGTGACCATTTACAATGAGCAGTTCTTC
J gene: TRBJ2-1; clone size: .; V gene: TRBV7-2; D gene: .; CDR3 protein: CASSLLTRKREQFF; CDR3 DNA: TGTGCCAGCAGCCTCTTGACTAGGAAGCGCGAGCAGTTCTTC
J gene: TRBJ1-1; clone size: .; V gene: TRBV27; D gene: TRBD1; CDR3 protein: CASSFRGLGTEAFF; CDR3 DNA: TGTGCCAGCAGTTTCAGGGGGCTTGGGACTGAAGCTTTCTTT
J gene: TRBJ2-7; clone size: once; V gene: TRBV18; D gene: TRBD1; CDR3 protein: CASSPFGTGEGEQYF; CDR3 DNA: TGTGCCAGCTCACCATTCGGGACAGGGGAAGGCGAGCAGTACTTC
J gene: TRBJ2-7; clone size: .; V gene: TRBV2; D gene: .; CDR3 protein: CASSADSEGYEQYF; CDR3 DNA: TGTGCCAGCAGCGCCGACAGTGAAGGCTACGAGCAGTACTTC
J gene: TRBJ2-3; clone size: .; V gene: TRBV5-1; D gene: TRBD2; CDR3 protein: CASSFGGGSDTQYF; CDR3 DNA: TGCGCCAGCAGCTTCGGCGGGGGGTCAGATACGCAGTATTTT
J gene: TRBJ2-1; clone size: .; V gene: TRBV29-1; D gene: TRBD1; CDR3 protein: CSLGQGSYNEQFF; CDR3 DNA: TGCAGCTTGGGACAGGGATCGTACAATGAGCAGTTCTTC
J gene: TRBJ1-2; clone size: .; V gene: TRBV30; D gene: .; CDR3 protein: CAWSGNYGYTF; CDR3 DNA: TGTGCCTGGTCCGGGAACTATGGCTACACCTTC
J gene: TRBJ1-5; clone size: .; V gene: TRBV7-6; D gene: .; CDR3 protein: CASSLYTGFQPQHF; CDR3 DNA: TGTGCCAGCAGCTTATATACCGGGTTTCAGCCCCAGCATTTT
J gene: TRBJ2-2; clone size: .; V gene: TRBV12-5; D gene: TRBD1; CDR3 protein: CASGLGRDRGIGELFF; CDR3 DNA: TGTGCTAGTGGTTTGGGCCGGGACAGGGGCATCGGGGAGCTGTTTTTT
J gene: TRBJ2-3; clone size: .; V gene: TRBV6-6; D gene: .; CDR3 protein: CASRTNTDTQYF; CDR3 DNA: TGTGCCAGCAGAACGAACACAGATACGCAGTATTTT
J gene: TRBJ1-2; clone size: .; V gene: TRBV2; D gene: .; CDR3 protein: CASSGGQTLYGYTF; CDR3 DNA: TGTGCCAGCAGTGGTGGACAGACACTATATGGCTACACCTTC
J gene: TRBJ1-3; clone size: .; V gene: TRBV7-9; D gene: .; CDR3 protein: CASSSHSLRDPGNTIYF; CDR3 DNA: TGTGCCAGCAGCTCACATTCGTTGAGGGACCCCGGAAACACCATATATTTT
J gene: TRBJ2-4; clone size: once; V gene: TRBV5-4; D gene: TRBD1; CDR3 protein: CASSTGTGVGNIQYF; CDR3 DNA: TGTGCCAGCAGCACCGGGACAGGGGTTGGAAACATTCAGTACTTC
J gene: TRBJ2-4; clone size: .; V gene: TRBV7-2; D gene: .; CDR3 protein: CASSTEGLGKNIQYF; CDR3 DNA: TGTGCCAGCAGCACCGAAGGGCTGGGCAAAAACATTCAGTACTTC
J gene: TRBJ2-1; clone size: .; V gene: TRBV29-1; D gene: TRBD2; CDR3 protein: CSVGGAPEQFF; CDR3 DNA: TGCAGCGTCGGGGGGGCGCCTGAGCAGTTCTTC
J gene: TRBJ1-1; clone size: many; V gene: TRBV6-1; D gene: .; CDR3 protein: CASTRNREGGTEAFF; CDR3 DNA: TGTGCCAGCACCAGAAACAGGGAAGGGGGCACTGAAGCTTTCTTT
J gene: TRBJ2-7; clone size: .; V gene: TRBV7-2; D gene: TRBD1; CDR3 protein: CASSFTGGFYEQYF; CDR3 DNA: TGTGCCAGCAGCTTTACAGGGGGCTTCTACGAGCAGTACTTC
J gene: TRBJ2-3; clone size: .; V gene: TRBV6-5; D gene: TRBD1; CDR3 protein: CASSRDSINTQYF; CDR3 DNA: TGTGCCAGCAGTCGGGACAGTATCAATACGCAGTATTTT
J gene: TRBJ2-1; clone size: .; V gene: TRBV7-9; D gene: TRBD2; CDR3 protein: CASSLHAPRREPSYNEQFF; CDR3 DNA: TGTGCCAGCAGCTTACATGCGCCGCGGCGGGAGCCCTCCTACAATGAGCAGTTCTTC
J gene: TRBJ2-7; clone size: .; V gene: TRBV13; D gene: TRBD2; CDR3 protein: CASSLSIAGGYEQYF; CDR3 DNA: TGTGCCAGCAGCTTATCGATAGCGGGAGGCTACGAGCAGTACTTC
J gene: TRBJ1-6; clone size: .; V gene: TRBV5-1; D gene: TRBD1; CDR3 protein: CASSEGTANSPLHF; CDR3 DNA: TGCGCCAGCAGCGAGGGGACAGCTAATTCACCCCTCCACTTT